These 14 T cell receptor beta chains were sequenced from one sample in a study of cytomegalovirus exposure and HLA in healthy donors (dated by TCRdb to about 2017). Library generation was performed with the immunoSEQ multiplex PCR assay. For the multiplex PCR, a mixture combining 60 forward primers for TCR Vbeta segments and 13 reverse primers for TCR Jbeta segments was used. Sourced from immuneACCESS, this table was stored by TCRdb with only in-frame sequences that have V and J called. A share of the clones is absent; for the studies checked, an unresolved V gene accounts for under half, and the remainder has no known explanation. This sample gives about 160,000 clones in total; 82% of them show up just once. Of the sample, more than 8% falls within the top ten clones. What was sequenced was PBMCs. The receptors come from a male donor in good health and CMV-seropositive.

The chain carries TRBV6-6 and TRBJ1-2; 7 nucleotides line up with TRBD1. Germline assignment: CDR1 MNHNY and CDR2 SVGAGI (reference sequence). The J segment lost 6 bases and the V segment lost 2 bases, leaving 9 bases of the junction unmatched. The CDR3 has 15 residues. The CDR3, as DNA: TGTGCCAGCAGTTACCGGACAGGTCTTGGCCATGGCTACACCTTC. Its translation: CASSYRTGLGHGYTF.

This rearrangement joins TRBV5-1 to TRBJ1-1, with D maybe TRBD1 (6 bases). The V end was cut by 10 bases, the J end by 1 base, with 17 bases between. The CDR3 contains 14 residues. The germline V gene has CDR1 SGHRS and CDR2 YFSETQ. CDR3 in DNA: TGCGCCTGCCTAACCCAGGGGCCGAACACTGAAGCTTTCTTT. This encodes CACLTQGPNTEAFF.

This chain uses TRBV7-2 with TRBJ2-4, with D perhaps TRBD2 (6 bases). This CDR3 contains 16 residues. The germline V and J ends were trimmed by 5 bases and 1 base, with 15 bases remaining between them. CDR1 SGHTA and CDR2 FQGNSA come from the germline V gene. CDR3 DNA sequence: TGTGCCAGCAGCGGCAGACTAGGCGAGGCCAAAAACATTCAGTACTTC. Encoded protein: CASSGRLGEAKNIQYF.

The chain uses TRBV18 and TRBJ1-1, with a tentative D call TRBD1 (6 bases). This CDR3 comprises 15 residues. The germline V and J ends were trimmed by 4 bases and 3 bases, with 15 bases remaining between them. CDR1 and CDR2 from the germline V gene are KGHSH and LQKENI. As DNA, the CDR3 is TGTGCCAGCTCACGCTATACAGGGCCTTACACTGAAGCTTTCTTT. Residues: CASSRYTGPYTEAFF.

CDR3 sequence: CASRRDRGRENEQFF. The CDR3 DNA sequence: TGTGCCAGCAGGCGGGACAGGGGGAGAGAGAATGAGCAGTTCTTC. V and J are TRBV2 and TRBJ2-1; 11 nucleotides align to TRBD1. This CDR3 is built from 15 residues. The V gene end was trimmed by 6 bases and the J gene end by 7 bases; junction bases not matched to a gene: 8. CDR1 and CDR2 (germline): SNHLY, FYNNEI.

The CDR3 bases are TGTGCCAGCAGCGTAGACGGGACAGGGGCTGGAAACACCATATATTTT. Amino acids: CASSVDGTGAGNTIYF. This rearrangement joins TRBV9 to TRBJ1-3; TRBD1 aligns across 10 bases. The CDR3 runs to 16 residues. The junction had 2 bases not matched to a gene; V was cut back by 0 bases and J by 2 bases. Germline CDR1 SGDLS, CDR2 YYNGEE.

The chain has TRBV7-9 and TRBJ2-7; 7 nucleotides line up with TRBD1. In germline, CDR1 is SEHNR, CDR2 FQNEAQ (reference sequence). The length of the CDR3 is 15 residues. The J segment lost 5 bases and the V segment lost 5 bases, leaving 12 bases of the junction unmatched. The CDR3 loop reads CASSPRTGLSHEQYF. In DNA form, the CDR3 reads TGTGCCAGCAGCCCAAGGACAGGTCTTTCCCACGAGCAGTACTTC.

V gene TRBV6-5 combines with J gene TRBJ1-2; TRBD1 agrees at 8 bases. The CDR3 extends over 13 amino acids. CDR1 is MNHEY and CDR2 is SVGAGI in the germline V gene. The V gene end was trimmed by 6 bases and the J gene end by 7 bases; junction bases not matched to a gene: 7. CDR3 sequence: CASSRGQGSGYTF. In nucleotides, the CDR3 is TGTGCCAGCAGCCGCGGACAGGGAAGTGGCTACACCTTC.

The chain combines TRBV5-1 with TRBJ2-7; D not certain. The ends were cut back, 2 bases at V and 4 bases at J, with 16 bases in the middle. The CDR3 is 15 residues long. The germline V gene encodes CDR1 SGHRS and CDR2 YFSETQ. CDR3 DNA sequence: TGCGCCAGCAGCTTTACACGAGGAAACTTATACGAGCAGTACTTC. This sequence encodes CASSFTRGNLYEQYF.

The chain has TRBV5-1 and TRBJ2-2; 9 bases are shared with TRBD1. Germline values: CDR1 SGHRS, CDR2 YFSETQ. Trimming at V came to 2 bases and at J to 5 bases, leaving 4 bases not matched to a gene. This CDR3 has 15 amino acids. In DNA, the CDR3 is TGCGCCAGCAGCTTTGACAGGGGGGTAACCGGGGAGCTGTTTTTT. As protein: CASSFDRGVTGELFF.

This chain joins TRBV6-5 and TRBJ2-3; 8 positions match TRBD2. This CDR3 comprises 16 residues. V trimming: 0 bases; J trimming: 6 bases; junction bases outside the gene matches: 8. From germline, CDR1 is MNHEY and CDR2 SVGAGI. The CDR3 loop is CASSYSASGLPDTQYF. The CDR3 DNA follows: TGTGCCAGCAGTTACTCGGCTAGCGGGCTGCCGGATACGCAGTATTTT.

The chain couples TRBV18 to TRBJ1-2; 8 positions match TRBD1. The CDR3 covers 18 residues. V was clipped by 4 bases and J by 0 bases; unmatched bases: 13. Germline CDR1 is KGHSH and CDR2 is LQKENI. CDR3 region: CASSLLPGQDNSNYGYTF. In DNA, the CDR3 is TGTGCCAGCTCACTGTTACCGGGACAGGACAATTCTAACTATGGCTACACCTTC. The full variable domain, its missing parts supplied by reference TRBV18 and TRBJ1-2, is NAGVMQNPRHLVRRRGQEARLRCSPMKGHSHVYWYRQLPEEGLKFMVYLQKENIIDESGMPKERFSAEFPKEGPSILRIQQVVRGDSAAYFCASSLLPGQDNSNYGYTFGSGTRLTVV.

The chain couples TRBV6-5 to TRBJ1-4; D is uncertain. V lost 4 bases and J lost 7, with 16 bases in between. CDR1 is MNHEY and CDR2 is SVGAGI in the germline V gene. This CDR3 region has 15 residues. Here the CDR3 DNA reads TGTGCCAGCAGTTCCGGGAGAAATACAATTGAAAAACTGTTTTTT. This encodes CASSSGRNTIEKLFF.

This chain uses TRBV6-1 with TRBJ1-5; maybe TRBD1 (5 bases). CDR1 MNHNS and CDR2 SASEGT come from the germline V gene. V was clipped by 5 bases and J by 0 bases, with 11 bases between them. The CDR3 totals 15 residues. The CDR3 sequence is CASSTQGVSNQPQHF. The CDR3 DNA reads TGTGCCAGCAGTACCCAAGGGGTTAGCAATCAGCCCCAGCATTTT.